A single sample is the source of the 27 T cell receptor beta chains below, sequenced in a study of shared clonotypes between healthy human individuals. Profiling relied on immunoSEQ multiplex PCR, and the TCRdb table lists in-frame clones only, not all of them. The sample carries approximately 2.5 million clones, approximately 93% recorded once. Sequencing was done on a sample of naive CD4+ T cells from PBMCs. Described subset: CD45RA+ positively selected. The origin of the receptors is a man younger than 30 in good health. Some clones in this sample may be carry-over from other donors' samples.

The V gene is TRBV19, the J gene TRBJ2-4; D is ambiguous. This CDR3 is built from 11 residues. Germline loops: CDR1 LNHDA, CDR2 SQIVND (reference sequence). The V end was cut by 4 bases, the J end by 8 bases, with 6 bases between. The CDR3: CASSNTYIQYF. As DNA, the CDR3 is TGTGCCAGTAGTAACACTTACATTCAGTACTTC.

The chain employs TRBV5-1 and TRBJ2-7, with 7 positions matching TRBD1. In germline, CDR1 is SGHRS, CDR2 YFSETQ. The length of the CDR3 is 13 residues. The J segment lost 4 bases and the V segment lost 5 bases, leaving 6 bases of the junction unmatched. CDR3 DNA: TGCGCCAGCAGGCCGGGACAGAGGTACGAGCAGTACTTC. Its protein product is CASRPGQRYEQYF. Drawing the rest from reference TRBV5-1 and TRBJ2-7, the complete variable domain is KAGVTQTPRYLIKTRGQQVTLSCSPISGHRSVSWYQQTPGQGLQFLFEYFSETQRNKGNFPGRFSGRQFSNSRSEMNVSTLELGDSALYLCASRPGQRYEQYFGPGTRLTVT.

The chain employs TRBV5-4 and TRBJ2-1, with TRBD2 identical over 10 bases. J gave up 8 bases and V 4 bases, and 9 bases lay outside the gene matches. Germline CDR1 and CDR2: SGHNT and YYREEE (reference sequence). This CDR3 region has 15 residues. The CDR3 is CASSHRASGSDEQFF. The CDR3 DNA follows: TGTGCCAGCAGCCACCGGGCTAGCGGGAGCGATGAGCAGTTCTTC.

This sequence joins TRBV27 and TRBJ1-4; D possibly corresponds to TRBD1 (5 bases). V lost 4 bases and J lost 8, with 17 bases in between. The CDR3 is 15 residues long. Germline loops: CDR1 MNHEY, CDR2 SMNVEV (reference sequence). The CDR3 here is CASSSVSQGGEKLFF. As DNA, the CDR3 is TGTGCCAGCAGTTCTGTTAGCCAGGGAGGGGAAAAACTGTTTTTT.

The V gene is TRBV2, the J gene TRBJ2-7; D perhaps matches TRBD2 (5 bases). The germline V gene encodes CDR1 SNHLY and CDR2 FYNNEI. The CDR3 runs 12 residues. V lost 7 bases and J 4 bases, leaving 11 bases between the germline ends. The CDR3 is CASIRERYEQYF. CDR3 in DNA: TGTGCCAGCATAAGGGAGAGGTACGAGCAGTACTTC.

This clone was recorded only once. The chain joins TRBV9 to TRBJ2-3, with a possible D match to TRBD2 (5 bases). Between the trimmed V and J ends, which lost 0 bases and 5 bases, there was a span of 10 bases. CDR1 and CDR2 from the germline V gene are SGDLS and YYNGEE. The CDR3 extends over 14 amino acids. CDR3 in amino acids: CASSVGPGEDTQYF. CDR3 coding DNA: TGTGCCAGCAGCGTAGGTCCCGGGGAAGATACGCAGTATTTT.

The chain combines TRBV9 with TRBJ1-3; no firm D call. With 2 bases removed from V and 1 base from J, the gap between germline ends came to 7 bases. Germline assignment: CDR1 SGDLS and CDR2 YYNGEE. The CDR3 extends over 14 amino acids. The CDR3 reads CASSVPESGNTIYF. CDR3 in DNA: TGTGCCAGCAGCGTTCCGGAATCTGGAAACACCATATATTTT. Supplemented by reference TRBV9 and TRBJ1-3, the full variable domain reads DSGVTQTPKHLITATGQRVTLRCSPRSGDLSVYWYQQSLDQGLQFLIQYYNGEERAKGNILERFSAQQFPDLHSELNLSSLELGDSALYFCASSVPESGNTIYFGEGSWLTVV.

The chain couples TRBV5-1 to TRBJ1-3; no firm D call. CDR3 length: 16 amino acids. The ends were cut back, 0 bases at V and 0 bases at J, with 10 bases in the middle. Germline V gene sequence: CDR1 SGHRS, CDR2 YFSETQ. The CDR3 loop reads CASSLDPEGSGNTIYF. As DNA, the CDR3 is TGCGCCAGCAGCTTGGATCCGGAGGGCTCTGGAAACACCATATATTTT.

In the case of this clone: This sample includes further DNA sequences coding for the same CDR3. In DNA form, the CDR3 reads TGTGCCAGCAGCCAAGGGAACACTGAAGCTTTCTTT. It codes for CASSQGNTEAFF. The chain joins TRBV7-3 to TRBJ1-1; D is unresolved. The germline gives CDR1 SGHTA, CDR2 FQGTGA. The length of the CDR3 is 12 residues. V was trimmed by 5 bases and J by 1 base, leaving 5 bases between them.

The CDR3 DNA reads as TGTGCCAGCAGCTTAGATCGCCTGGTCGGGGAGCTGTTTTTT. Translation gives CASSLDRLVGELFF. V is TRBV7-2 and J is TRBJ2-2; D not resolved. This CDR3 has 14 residues. V was clipped by 1 base and J by 7 bases, with 10 bases between them. CDR1 is SGHTA and CDR2 is FQGNSA in the germline V gene.

This clone was counted a few times. The rearrangement uses TRBV18 and TRBJ1-1; D is perhaps TRBD1 (6 bases). V shed 5 bases and J shed 7 bases, with 8 bases lying between them. This CDR3 has 11 amino acids. The germline V gene encodes CDR1 KGHSH and CDR2 LQKENI. The CDR3, as DNA: TGTGCCAGCTCAGAAGGGGGTGAAGCTTTCTTT. This encodes CASSEGGEAFF.

This chain joins TRBV5-4 and TRBJ1-4; perhaps TRBD1 as D (6 bases). V was pared by 1 base and J by 4 bases, with 11 bases between. CDR1 is SGHNT, CDR2 YYREEE, per germline (reference sequence). The CDR3 covers 15 residues. CDR3 sequence: CASSLRQAFNEKLFF. As DNA, the CDR3 is TGTGCCAGCAGCTTGCGACAGGCCTTTAATGAAAAACTGTTTTTT.

The J gene is TRBJ1-2, the V gene TRBV5-1; 9 bases fit TRBD1. The germline V gene encodes CDR1 SGHRS and CDR2 YFSETQ. The CDR3 is 16 residues long. The trim removed 2 bases at V and 2 bases at J, leaving 7 bases unmatched. The CDR3 is CASSFGGQGRNYGYTF. CDR3 in DNA: TGCGCCAGCAGCTTTGGGGGACAGGGAAGAAACTATGGCTACACCTTC.

This chain uses TRBV28 with TRBJ2-5; D unresolved. The CDR3 has 11 residues. Germline V lookup: CDR1 MDHEN, CDR2 SYDVKM. Trimming removed 5 bases from V and 4 bases from J, with 5 bases in between. The CDR3 nucleotides read TGTGCCAGCAGTACCTTAGAGACCCAGTACTTC. This codes for CASSTLETQYF.

A single count supports this clone. The chain combines TRBV18 with TRBJ2-1; D remains ambiguous. Trimming left V 1 base short and J 7 bases short, with 11 bases between. Germline V gene lookup returns CDR1 KGHSH and CDR2 LQKENI. The CDR3 contains 14 residues. DNA of the CDR3: TGTGCCAGCTCACCACTAAATCTTCCGAATGAGCAGTTCTTC. Translated, it gives CASSPLNLPNEQFF.

The chain links TRBV28 to TRBJ1-5, with D hard to call. V was clipped by 5 bases and J by 2 bases, with 10 bases between them. From germline, CDR1 is MDHEN and CDR2 SYDVKM. The CDR3 sequence is 14 residues long. The CDR3 here is CASSQRAGNQPQHF. The CDR3 DNA follows: TGTGCCAGCAGTCAGAGGGCAGGCAATCAGCCCCAGCATTTT.

Written as DNA, the CDR3 is TGTGCCAGCTCACCACCGGACAGGGGCCACTACAATGAGCAGTTCTTC. This codes for CASSPPDRGHYNEQFF. The genes are TRBV18 and TRBJ2-1, with 9 bases aligning to TRBD1. Germline CDR1 KGHSH, CDR2 LQKENI. The CDR3 runs to 16 residues. Trimming at V came to 0 bases and at J to 3 bases, leaving 3 bases not matched to a gene.

Only a few counts were recorded for this clone. The genes are TRBV2 and TRBJ1-1; D ambiguous. Trimming took 2 bases from V and 8 from J, leaving 15 bases between them. This CDR3 is built from 14 residues. Germline V CDR1 and CDR2: SNHLY, FYNNEI. CDR3: CASSESAFPKEAFF. DNA of the CDR3: TGTGCCAGCAGTGAAAGCGCTTTCCCCAAGGAAGCTTTCTTT.

In this sample, this clone turned up once. The rearrangement joins TRBV27 to TRBJ2-5; a weak D match, TRBD2 (6 bases). Trimming took off 0 bases at V and 5 bases at J, with 16 bases between the two ends. Germline lookup yields CDR1 MNHEY and CDR2 SMNVEV (reference sequence). The CDR3 length is 16 residues. The CDR3 DNA reads TGTGCCAGCAGTTTATCTCCTAGGAGGGTTAGGGAGACCCAGTACTTC. This encodes CASSLSPRRVRETQYF.

On this clone itself: Different DNA sequences within this sample yield the same CDR3. J is TRBJ2-5 and V is TRBV7-3, with 10 bases identical to TRBD2. CDR1 is SGHTA and CDR2 is FQGTGA in the germline V gene. With V trimmed by 2 bases and J by 2 bases, 2 bases remained unmatched. The CDR3 has 15 amino acids. CDR3 loop: CASSLSSGRQETQYF. DNA of the CDR3: TGTGCCAGCAGCTTATCTAGCGGGAGACAAGAGACCCAGTACTTC.

The V gene is TRBV6-5, the J gene TRBJ1-2; D gene ambiguous. Looked up from germline, CDR1 is MNHEY and CDR2 is SVGAGI. The length of the CDR3 is 12 residues. Deletions cut 8 bases from V and 4 bases from J, with 11 bases between. CDR3 sequence (DNA): TGTGCCAGCGGGAATCTCCGCTATGGCTACACCTTC. It specifies CASGNLRYGYTF.

In this sample, this clone turned up once. The chain combines TRBV27 with TRBJ2-7; TRBD2 matches 13 bases. CDR1 MNHEY and CDR2 SMNVEV come from the germline V gene (reference sequence). V shed 5 bases, J shed 4 bases, and the junction held 8 bases outside the gene matches. The CDR3 length is 16 residues. Here the CDR3 reads CASSPPLLAGGYEQYF. The CDR3 region has the DNA TGTGCCAGCAGTCCCCCCTTACTAGCGGGAGGGTACGAGCAGTACTTC.

The rearrangement joins TRBV7-3 to TRBJ2-1; no reliable D call. V dropped 5 bases and J dropped 0 bases, with 14 bases sitting between them. Germline loops: CDR1 SGHTA, CDR2 FQGTGA. This CDR3 comprises 16 residues. CDR3 sequence: CASSLTPTSSYNEQFF. As DNA, the CDR3 is TGTGCCAGCAGCCTGACTCCAACGAGCTCCTACAATGAGCAGTTCTTC.

This chain connects TRBV27 to TRBJ1-5; a possible D gene is TRBD1 (6 bases). Germline assignment: CDR1 MNHEY and CDR2 SMNVEV (reference sequence). V dropped 4 bases and J dropped 6 bases, with 10 bases sitting between them. The CDR3 has 13 residues. CDR3 in DNA: TGTGCCAGCAGTTCCTTAGGGGGTCAGCCCCAGCATTTT. The encoded protein is CASSSLGGQPQHF.

J is TRBJ1-2 and V is TRBV14; no clear D gene. There are 19 residues in the CDR3. With 0 bases removed from V and 5 bases from J, the gap between germline ends came to 25 bases. Germline V gene sequence: CDR1 SGHDN, CDR2 FVKESK. Written as DNA, the CDR3 is TGTGCCAGCAGCCAAGATCTCGCCAGCCCGAGCCGCCTCCGATATGGCTACACCTTC. Its protein product is CASSQDLASPSRLRYGYTF.

This clone appeared once. The chain carries TRBV6-6 and TRBJ2-1; 7 bases map to TRBD2. Germline loops: CDR1 MNHNY, CDR2 SVGAGI (reference sequence). V gave up 7 bases and J gave up 4 bases; unmatched junction bases: 7. The CDR3 has 14 residues. The CDR3 bases are TGTGCCAGCACGTACGGACTAGGGTACAATGAGCAGTTCTTC. It encodes CASTYGLGYNEQFF.

The chain links TRBV6-6 to TRBJ2-2, with D perhaps assigned TRBD1 or TRBD2 (5 bases each). Germline values: CDR1 MNHNY, CDR2 SVGAGI (reference sequence). Trimming left V 8 bases short and J 5 bases short, with 18 bases between. CDR3 size: 15 residues. The CDR3 loop is CASRDSERGTGELFF. CDR3 bases: TGTGCCAGCCGCGACAGTGAAAGAGGGACCGGGGAGCTGTTTTTT.